This T cell receptor beta chain was identified in a study of early T cells in non-severe SARS-CoV-2 infection. This clonotype was observed many times. Unique molecular identifiers were added to individual cDNA molecules. TCRdb reanalysed the 5' RACE reads using MiXCR and keeps one entry per CDR3 protein. The sample carries 34,000 or so distinct CDR3 sequences, about 8.2% recorded once. This clonotype originated in an adult who was a healthcare worker with PCR-confirmed SARS-CoV-2 infection or an uninfected control (not recorded which). Material: whole blood.

This CDR3 is CASSLDPGQGRKLFF. CDR3 nucleotide sequence: TGCGCCAGCAGCTTGGATCCGGGACAGGGACGAAAACTGTTTTTT. The chain links TRBV5-1 to TRBJ1-4, with TRBD1 matching over 9 bases. CDR1 is SGHRS and CDR2 is YFSETQ in the germline V gene. CDR3 length: 15 amino acids. The V segment lost 0 bases and the J segment 10 bases; nucleotides outside the gene matches: 7. The full variable domain, rest sourced from reference TRBV5-1 and TRBJ1-4, is KAGVTQTPRYLIKTRGQQVTLSCSPISGHRSVSWYQQTPGQGLQFLFEYFSETQRNKGNFPGRFSGRQFSNSRSEMNVSTLELGDSALYLCASSLDPGQGRKLFFGSGTQLSVL.